The 24 T cell receptor beta chains in this list originate from one sample, sequenced in a study of PD-1 blockade in classical Hodgkin lymphoma. The protocol was immunoSEQ multiplex PCR, while the TCRdb copy is restricted to in-frame clones and leaves out a portion. Of about 11,000 clones listed, about three quarters are singletons. Autologous stem cell transplantation was followed by relapse in every patient, and brentuximab vedotin exposure varied. This sample comprised peripheral blood mononuclear cells (PBMCs), obtained at baseline. These receptors were obtained from a human donor with classical Hodgkin lymphoma.

This chain uses TRBV19 with TRBJ2-5, with TRBD1 matching 10 bases. The CDR3 totals 15 residues. Germline values: CDR1 LNHDA, CDR2 SQIVND (reference sequence). J was trimmed by 5 bases and V by 6 bases; bases with no gene match: 9. CDR3 coding DNA: TGTGCCAGTAGGGAGGGACAGGGGTTGGGTGAGACCCAGTACTTC. Translated: CASREGQGLGETQYF. Full variable domain (missing parts from reference TRBV19 and TRBJ2-5): DGGITQSPKYLFRKEGQNVTLSCEQNLNHDAMYWYRQDPGQGLRLIYYSQIVNDFQKGDIAEGYSVSREKKESFPLTVTSAQKNPTAFYLCASREGQGLGETQYFGPGTRLLVL.

This clone is a singleton in its sample. The chain joins TRBV10-2 to TRBJ1-2, with a possible D match to TRBD1 (6 bases). This CDR3 spans 14 amino acids. Trimming cost V 4 bases and J 0 bases, with 9 bases left between them. CDR1 is WSHSY and CDR2 is SAAADI in the germline V gene. In DNA form, the CDR3 reads TGCGCCAGCAGTGGATCAGGGGCTAACTATGGCTACACCTTC. It specifies CASSGSGANYGYTF.

This clone was counted only a few times. The chain has TRBV5-1 and TRBJ2-3, with TRBD2 matching 7 bases. The CDR3 has 15 amino acids. CDR1 is SGHRS, CDR2 YFSETQ, per germline. With 2 bases clipped from V and 0 bases from J, the junction kept 3 bases outside the gene matches. The DNA for the CDR3 is TGCGCCAGCAGCTTTAGCGGGCGTAGCACAGATACGCAGTATTTT. It specifies CASSFSGRSTDTQYF.

The chain recombines TRBV6-6 with TRBJ1-1; D is undetermined. The CDR3 totals 11 residues. V dropped 5 bases and J dropped 4 bases, with 5 bases sitting between them. Germline-derived CDR1 and CDR2 are MNHNY and SVGAGI (reference sequence). Written as DNA, the CDR3 is TGTGCCAGCAGTAGAGGCACTGAAGCTTTCTTT. It encodes CASSRGTEAFF.

The chain couples TRBV5-5 to TRBJ2-5; tentative D call: TRBD1 (6 bases). CDR1 is SGHKS, CDR2 YYEKEE, per germline (reference sequence). This CDR3 is built from 20 residues. Trimming left V 6 bases short and J 1 base short, with 31 bases between. The CDR3 loop reads CASNPSPVFAGTRLQETQYF. Written as DNA, the CDR3 is TGTGCCAGCAACCCCTCCCCCGTATTCGCCGGGACACGTCTCCAAGAGACCCAGTACTTC.

J is TRBJ1-2 and V is TRBV14; TRBD1 agrees at 12 bases. The germline V gene encodes CDR1 SGHDN and CDR2 FVKESK. This CDR3 spans 15 amino acids. Trimming took 4 bases from V and 2 from J; bases not matched to a gene: 2. CDR3 region: CASSPGQGANYGYTF. CDR3 sequence (DNA): TGTGCCAGCAGCCCGGGACAGGGGGCCAACTATGGCTACACCTTC.

The chain employs TRBV19 and TRBJ1-4; 7 bases are a match to TRBD1. Germline loops: CDR1 LNHDA, CDR2 SQIVND (reference sequence). V dropped 5 bases and J dropped 4; count of bases not matched to a gene: 4. The CDR3 runs to 14 residues. This CDR3 is CASSLQGINEKLFF. The CDR3 DNA reads TGTGCCAGTAGTCTACAGGGGATTAATGAAAAACTGTTTTTT.

The V gene is TRBV30, the J gene TRBJ2-5; D is possibly TRBD1 (6 bases). The V end was cut by 5 bases, the J end by 3 bases, with 16 bases between. Germline V gene data show CDR1 as GTSNPN and CDR2 as SVGIG (reference sequence). This CDR3 spans 14 amino acids. The CDR3 DNA is TGTGCCTGGGAGGGCGAGGACAGAGAAGAGACCCAGTACTTC. Its protein is CAWEGEDREETQYF.

The chain links TRBV5-1 to TRBJ1-5; 8 bases are a match to TRBD1. Germline V gives CDR1 SGHRS, CDR2 YFSETQ. With V trimmed by 5 bases and J by 6 bases, 10 bases remained unmatched. This CDR3 comprises 15 residues. This CDR3 is CASSPQGAQGQPQHF. For the CDR3, the DNA is TGCGCCAGCAGTCCCCAGGGGGCGCAGGGTCAGCCCCAGCATTTT. The whole variable domain, filled in from reference TRBV5-1 and TRBJ1-5, reads KAGVTQTPRYLIKTRGQQVTLSCSPISGHRSVSWYQQTPGQGLQFLFEYFSETQRNKGNFPGRFSGRQFSNSRSEMNVSTLELGDSALYLCASSPQGAQGQPQHFGDGTRLSIL.

V is TRBV2 and J is TRBJ2-7, with a tentative D call TRBD1 (5 bases). The CDR3 has 15 residues. The V end was cut by 5 bases, the J end by 3 bases, with 17 bases between. The germline CDR1 and CDR2 sequences are SNHLY and FYNNEI. CDR3 protein: CASSPGFSKHYEQYF. CDR3 sequence (DNA): TGTGCCAGCAGTCCAGGGTTCAGTAAACACTACGAGCAGTACTTC.

On this clone: At one boundary the junction diverges from the germline segment, which might be a read error. This chain uses TRBV6-5 with TRBJ2-7, with 8 bases identical to TRBD2. This CDR3 has 16 residues. Germline CDR1 MNHEY, CDR2 SVGAGI. CDR3 sequence: CASSYDSGGPRNDQYF. DNA for the CDR3: TGTGCCAGCAGTTACGATTCGGGAGGGCCGAGGAACGATCAGTACTTC.

V gene TRBV6-1 combines with J gene TRBJ2-1; D unclear. Trimming took off 4 bases at V and 6 bases at J, with 10 bases between the two ends. Germline assignment: CDR1 MNHNS and CDR2 SASEGT. CDR3 size: 13 residues. CDR3 residues: CASSAPNSNEQFF. In nucleotides, the CDR3 is TGTGCCAGCAGTGCGCCGAACTCCAATGAGCAGTTCTTC.

The chain combines TRBV11-2 with TRBJ2-2, with D possibly being TRBD1 (6 bases). This CDR3 has 16 residues. CDR1 is SGHAT and CDR2 is FQNNGV in the germline V gene. Trimming cost V 1 base and J 2 bases, with 11 bases left between them. The CDR3 DNA is TGTGCCAGCAGCTTAGTAGGGGGACCTAACACCGGGGAGCTGTTTTTT. Amino acid sequence: CASSLVGGPNTGELFF.

V and J are TRBV18 and TRBJ2-1, with 7 positions matching TRBD1. This CDR3 spans 16 amino acids. In germline, CDR1 is KGHSH, CDR2 LQKENI. V was pared by 1 base and J by 7 bases, with 10 bases of the junction left unmatched. CDR3 in amino acids: CASSPLVTGSGNEQFF. The CDR3 DNA is TGTGCCAGCTCACCACTCGTGACAGGGTCAGGTAATGAGCAGTTCTTC.

Here the CDR3 DNA reads TGTGCCAGCTCACCCGGAAACTATAACACCGGGGAGCTGTTTTTT. Protein sequence: CASSPGNYNTGELFF. This chain connects TRBV18 to TRBJ2-2; D is unclear. The CDR3 length is 15 residues. The V gene lost 3 bases and the J gene lost 2 bases, with 10 bases spanning the gap. CDR1 and CDR2 from the germline V gene are KGHSH and LQKENI.

The chain uses TRBV4-2 and TRBJ2-7; no clear D gene. The CDR3 has 11 residues. V was trimmed by 3 bases and J by 4 bases, leaving 4 bases between them. Germline assignment: CDR1 LGHNA and CDR2 YNFKEQ. The CDR3 spells CASSQSYEQYF. DNA of the CDR3: TGTGCCAGCAGCCAGTCGTACGAGCAGTACTTC.

The genes are TRBV5-1 and TRBJ2-3; D call uncertain. The germline gives CDR1 SGHRS, CDR2 YFSETQ. V lost 4 bases and J 6 bases, leaving 15 bases between the germline ends. The CDR3 has 14 amino acids. The CDR3 nucleotides are TGCGCCAGCAGCCTAGGGTCCCCGAGGGATACGCAGTATTTT. Residues: CASSLGSPRDTQYF.

The DNA of the CDR3 is TGTGCCAGCAGCAGGGGCCGGGACAGGGATATCCCAAGTCAGCCCCAGCATTTT. Protein product: CASSRGRDRDIPSQPQHF. The chain couples TRBV21-1 to TRBJ1-5; the D call TRBD1 from the table was never checked on the DNA. TRBV21-1 is labeled a pseudogene. This CDR3 comprises 18 residues.

J is TRBJ2-5 and V is TRBV14; D unclear. Germline CDR1 reads SGHDN; CDR2 reads FVKESK. V lost 4 bases and J lost 5, with 23 bases in between. The CDR3 has 17 amino acids. This CDR3 is CASSLPAGVGRSETQYF. In DNA, the CDR3 is TGTGCCAGCAGCCTTCCCGCTGGTGTGGGCCGGTCGGAGACCCAGTACTTC.

The rearrangement uses TRBV6-5 and TRBJ1-2; tentatively, D is TRBD1 (5 bases). Germline CDR1 and CDR2: MNHEY and SVGAGI. Trimming removed 5 bases from V and 0 bases from J, with 10 bases in between. This CDR3 is 14 amino acids long. CDR3 amino acids: CASSRDPANYGYTF. CDR3 bases: TGTGCCAGCAGTCGGGACCCAGCTAACTATGGCTACACCTTC.

V gene TRBV2 combines with J gene TRBJ2-3, with 13 nucleotides matching TRBD2. J was trimmed by 5 bases and V by 7 bases; bases with no gene match: 15. Germline-derived CDR1 and CDR2 are SNHLY and FYNNEI. The CDR3 extends over 18 amino acids. The CDR3 DNA reads as TGTGCCAGCACCGGAACTAGCGGGAGGGCCGGTCAGGAAGATACGCAGTATTTT. Its translation: CASTGTSGRAGQEDTQYF. The complete variable domain, with remaining parts taken from reference TRBV2 and TRBJ2-3, reads EPEVTQTPSHQVTQMGQEVILRCVPISNHLYFYWYRQILGQKVEFLVSFYNNEISEKSEIFDDQFSVERPDGSNFTLKIRSTKLEDSAMYFCASTGTSGRAGQEDTQYFGPGTRLTVL.

This sequence joins TRBV27 and TRBJ2-5; D might be TRBD2 (5 bases). Germline V gene sequence: CDR1 MNHEY, CDR2 SMNVEV (reference sequence). The V end lost 10 bases, the J end lost 2 bases, and 14 bases lay between the germline ends. The CDR3 is 13 amino acids. The CDR3 spells CATSREGQETQYF. As DNA, the CDR3 is TGTGCCACTTCACGCGAGGGACAAGAGACCCAGTACTTC.

This rearrangement joins TRBV6-5 to TRBJ2-3; D not certain. Germline lookup yields CDR1 MNHEY and CDR2 SVGAGI. The CDR3 contains 15 residues. V was shortened by 0 bases and J by 4 bases, with 11 bases between the two germline ends. CDR3 amino acids: CASSYSIGKADTQYF. The CDR3 nucleotides are TGTGCCAGCAGTTACTCGATAGGAAAGGCAGATACGCAGTATTTT.

V gene TRBV5-1 combines with J gene TRBJ2-1, with a tentative D call TRBD2 (6 bases). The CDR3 has 15 residues. The V gene's germline CDR1 is SGHRS and CDR2 YFSETQ. The ends were cut back, 8 bases at V and 4 bases at J, with 19 bases in the middle. The CDR3 DNA follows: TGCGCCAGAAGGAGCGGACCAAGCGGGTACAATGAGCAGTTCTTC. Amino acids: CARRSGPSGYNEQFF.